This paragraph covers one T cell receptor (beta chain) sequence. Antigen unknown. TCRdb analysed the reads with MiXCR anew, one entry per CDR3 protein. The profile shows fewer than 650,000 distinct CDR3 sequences, around two fifths of them singletons. This CDR3 has 14 residues. With 6 bases removed from V and 4 bases from J, the gap between germline ends came to 15 bases. From germline, CDR1 is MNHEY and CDR2 SMNVEV (reference sequence). This specimen comes from a study of T cell repertoires in cytomegalovirus infection. The rearrangement links TRBV27 to TRBJ1-2; no clear D. This TCR was recovered from a human donor in good health (CMV status not recorded). Some clones in this sample may be carry-over from other donors' samples. The specimen comprised cultured PBMCs, sampled from culture after CMV antigen stimulation. DNA for the CDR3: TGTGCCAGCAGATCAATGGGTGTAAGCTATGGCTACACCTTC. It yields the protein CASRSMGVSYGYTF.